The rows below give T cell receptor beta chains drawn from one sample of a study of blood T cell repertoires in COVID-19. The assay was immunoSEQ multiplex PCR, and TCRdb's table has in-frame clones only and misses some. The repertoire holds about 670,000 clones, with about 87% as singletons. Material: peripheral blood. All receptors derive from a woman aged 18-30 years with acute or convalescent COVID-19. The CDR3 runs from the conserved cysteine through the conserved F or W. D genes are given only for firm matches. The listing skips clone size in some rows; elsewhere it reads once, few, many or a size class.

V,D,size,J,DNA,CDR3
TRBV24-1,.,.,TRBJ1-1,TGTGCCACCAGTGCGGGGGTTTGGAGAGGCACTGAAGCTTTCTTT,CATSAGVWRGTEAFF
TRBV5-4,TRBD1,.,TRBJ2-7,TGTGCCAGCAGTTACGGACAGGGAAGCTCCTACGAGCAGTACTTC,CASSYGQGSSYEQYF
TRBV7-9,.,.,TRBJ1-2,TGTGCCAGCAGCTTAGCCCGAGGGGGAGTAGGCTACACCTTC,CASSLARGGVGYTF
TRBV19,.,.,TRBJ1-5,TGTGCCAGTAGTCGGGGGAGTAATCAGCCCCAGCATTTT,CASSRGSNQPQHF
TRBV12-2,.,.,TRBJ1-1,TGTGCAAGTCGCTTAGACCCGTCCCGAGGAGCTTTCTTT,CASRLDPSRGAFF
TRBV9,.,.,TRBJ2-5,TGTGCCAGCAGCGCCTCAGGGAATGAGCTAATTTTCGAGACCCAGTACTTC,CASSASGNELIFETQYF
TRBV5-5,TRBD2,.,TRBJ2-7,TGTGCCAGCAGCGGCGGGACTACCTACGAGCAGTACTTC,CASSGGTTYEQYF
TRBV14,.,.,TRBJ1-6,TGTGCCAGCAGCCCCGGGACAACGAGCTCCTATAATTCACCCCTCCACTTT,CASSPGTTSSYNSPLHF
TRBV19,.,.,TRBJ1-5,TGTGCCAGTAACGGAGCGTATAGCAATCAGCCCCAGCATTTT,CASNGAYSNQPQHF
TRBV6-2/TRBV6-3,TRBD2,.,TRBJ2-1,TGTGCCAGCAGTTACTCGAGAAGCGGGGGGGCCAGGTACAATGAGCAGTTCTTC,CASSYSRSGGARYNEQFF
TRBV5-6,.,.,TRBJ1-2,TGTGCCAGCAAATCTCTAGGGGTGTGGGATGGCTACACCTTC,CASKSLGVWDGYTF
TRBV20-1,.,.,TRBJ1-2,TGCAGTGCTAGAGTGAGCTATGGCTACACCTTC,CSARVSYGYTF
TRBV7-2,TRBD1,.,TRBJ2-3,TGTGCCAGCAGATTCACAGGGGGCGAGACAGATACGCAGTATTTT,CASRFTGGETDTQYF
TRBV19,TRBD1,few,TRBJ1-5,TGTGCCAGTAGGCAGACAGGGCCTAGCAATCAGCCCCAGCATTTT,CASRQTGPSNQPQHF
TRBV6-1,.,.,TRBJ2-2,TGTGCCAGCAGTGAATCTGGCGCAGGGGCCGGGGAGCTGTTTTTT,CASSESGAGAGELFF
TRBV12-3/TRBV12-4,TRBD1,.,TRBJ1-2,TGTGCCAGCAGGCAGGACAGGGGCTATGGCTACACCTTC,CASRQDRGYGYTF
TRBV7-9,.,once,TRBJ1-6,TGTGCCAGCAGTATACAGGACTCCTATAATTCACCCCTCCACTTT,CASSIQDSYNSPLHF
TRBV5-3,TRBD1,.,TRBJ1-2,TGTGCCAGAACTCGGGACAGTGAGAACTATGGCTACACCTTC,CARTRDSENYGYTF
TRBV19,.,.,TRBJ1-4,TGTGCCAGTAGACAGGTCTATACTAATGAAAAACTGTTTTTT,CASRQVYTNEKLFF
TRBV18,.,.,TRBJ1-5,TGTGCCAGCTCACCGGCAGGGAAGGACAATCAGCCCCAGCATTTT,CASSPAGKDNQPQHF
TRBV18,TRBD1,.,TRBJ2-3,TGTGCCAGCTCACCACCGACAGGGGTGGGAGATACGCAGTATTTT,CASSPPTGVGDTQYF
TRBV2,TRBD1,.,TRBJ1-2,TGTGCCACCTTATCCCGACAGGGTATTTTCTATGGCTACACCTTC,CATLSRQGIFYGYTF
TRBV19,TRBD1,.,TRBJ2-6,TGTGCCAGTATCGATCGACAGGGGACTGGGGCCAACGTCCTGACTTTC,CASIDRQGTGANVLTF
TRBV7-2,TRBD1,.,TRBJ2-1,TGTGCCAGCAGGCTCCGGGACAGGGCCTACAATGAGCAGTTCTTC,CASRLRDRAYNEQFF
TRBV24-1,TRBD1,.,TRBJ2-1,TGTGCCACCAGGGACAGGGTAGGCAATGAGCAGTTCTTC,CATRDRVGNEQFF
TRBV5-1,.,.,TRBJ1-6,TGCGCCAGCAGCTTGGGCGGAGACTATAATTCACCCCTCCACTTT,CASSLGGDYNSPLHF
TRBV9,.,.,TRBJ1-1,TGTGCCAGCAGCGTAGCTAGGAACACTGAAGCTTTCTTT,CASSVARNTEAFF
TRBV5-1,TRBD2,.,TRBJ2-7,TGCGCCAGCAGCTTGGCCCATAGCGGGGGGTCCTACGAGCAGTACTTC,CASSLAHSGGSYEQYF
TRBV5-3,TRBD1,.,TRBJ2-7,TGTGCCAGAAGCCGCCGGACAGGGACCTACGAGCAGTACTTC,CARSRRTGTYEQYF
TRBV27,TRBD2,.,TRBJ2-5,TGTGCCAGCAGCCGACGGTCTAGCGGGGTCCAGTACTTC,CASSRRSSGVQYF
TRBV12-3/TRBV12-4,.,.,TRBJ1-3,TGTGCCAGCAGTGGCCTTGCTGGAAACACCATATATTTT,CASSGLAGNTIYF
TRBV6-2/TRBV6-3,.,once,TRBJ2-1,TGTGCCAGCAGTGGAGGGTCCAGGAACAATGAGCAGTTCTTC,CASSGGSRNNEQFF
TRBV27,TRBD2,once,TRBJ2-1,TGTGCCAGCTCCAGAAGCGGGGGGGCCTACAATGAGCAGTTCTTC,CASSRSGGAYNEQFF
TRBV5-1,.,.,TRBJ1-3,TGCGCCAGCAGCCCGGGGGGGACTGGAAACACCATATATTTT,CASSPGGTGNTIYF
TRBV4-1,TRBD2,.,TRBJ2-7,TGCGCCAGCAGCCAAGGGCCTAGCGGGGGGCCCCCCTACGAGCAGTACTTC,CASSQGPSGGPPYEQYF
TRBV5-1,TRBD2,.,TRBJ2-3,TGCGCCAGCAGCTTGGTAACTAGCGGGGGGCAGACAGATACGCAGTATTTT,CASSLVTSGGQTDTQYF
TRBV12-3/TRBV12-4,.,once,TRBJ1-1,TGTGCCAGCAGTTTCCGGGAGAACACTGAAGCTTTCTTT,CASSFRENTEAFF
TRBV5-6,TRBD1,.,TRBJ2-3,TGTGCCAGCAGCTTCTCCACCGGCAGGGGGAGCACAGATACGCAGTATTTT,CASSFSTGRGSTDTQYF
TRBV19,.,.,TRBJ1-5,TGTGCCAGTAGTATAGGAGCGGCCGGGTCGGGTCAGCCCCAGCATTTT,CASSIGAAGSGQPQHF
TRBV9,.,once,TRBJ2-1,TGTGCCAGCAGCGTAGGTAGATTCCATGAGCAGTTCTTC,CASSVGRFHEQFF
TRBV3-1/TRBV3-2,TRBD1,.,TRBJ2-6,TGTGCCAGCAGCCACCCGACAGGGGTCGGGGCCAACGTCCTGACTTTC,CASSHPTGVGANVLTF
TRBV4-3,TRBD1,.,TRBJ1-5,TGCGCCAGCAGCCAAGAGACCGGCCAGGGGGGTTATCAGCCCCAGCATTTT,CASSQETGQGGYQPQHF
TRBV10-3,.,.,TRBJ2-3,TGTGCCATCAGGGCGGAACGCACAGATACGCAGTATTTT,CAIRAERTDTQYF
TRBV29-1,.,.,TRBJ1-2,TGCAGCGTTGGAGAGACAGGACTCTATGGCTACACCTTC,CSVGETGLYGYTF
TRBV24-1,TRBD1,.,TRBJ1-2,TGTGCCACCAGTGATTTGGGGACAGAATATGGCTACACCTTC,CATSDLGTEYGYTF
TRBV11-2,.,.,TRBJ2-7,TGTGCCAGCAGCATCTGGGGCCACGAGCAGTACTTC,CASSIWGHEQYF